The entry below gives a single TCR beta chain sequence along with its context. The antigen remains unidentified. This CDR3 spans 17 amino acids. V was trimmed by 5 bases and J by 2 bases, leaving 21 bases between them. From germline, CDR1 is MDHEN and CDR2 SYDVKM. This specimen belongs to a study of regulatory T cells. The study, taken as a whole, reports: Restriction of the Treg repertoire varied, most prominent in the two most severe patients. CD3G-deficient patients' regulatory T cells showed reduced Shannon diversity versus autologous conventional CD4+ and control regulatory cells. Roughly tenfold fewer unique productive TRB reads came from patient Treg samples versus control samples.

Primers: 52 TRBV forward and 13 TRBJ reverse. Sequenced by immunoSEQ multiplex PCR; TCRdb stores in-frame clones only, minus some. The sample gives about 3,900 clones, about 91% of which show up once; approximately 2.4% is in the top ten. The sample was CD4+ Tregs sorted from blood. The source of this sequence is a child aged 2-15 years with CD3G deficiency. The chain joins TRBV28 to TRBJ1-1, with TRBD1 as a possible D gene (6 bases). CDR3 protein: CASSDTEGGRGNTEAFF. CDR3 sequence (DNA): TGTGCCAGCAGTGACACCGAGGGGGGGCGAGGAAACACTGAAGCTTTCTTT.